These 3 T cell receptor beta chains came from one sample sequenced in a study of T cells after yellow fever vaccination. Each CDR3 protein is one row after TCRdb ran MiXCR on the 5' RACE reads. The sample shows 200,000 to 300,000 distinct CDR3 sequences, approximately 13% of them seen only once. This specimen consisted of CD4+ T cells sorted from PBMCs, obtained 45 days after the yellow fever booster vaccination. The origin of the receptors is a young man who received the YFV17D yellow fever vaccine.

This sequence joins TRBV12-3 or TRBV12-4 and TRBJ2-7, with D unresolved. This CDR3 has 12 residues. Between the trimmed V and J ends, which lost 3 bases and 3 bases, there was a span of 6 bases. CDR3 residues: CASSFHGYEQYF. CDR3 DNA: TGTGCCAGCAGTTTTCACGGCTACGAGCAGTACTTC.

The chain links TRBV21-1 to TRBJ1-2; TRBD1 is taken as the D call from the table, unchecked against the DNA. TRBV21-1 is a listed pseudogene. The CDR3 covers 16 residues. The CDR3 region is CASSWGRVITNYGYTF. Here the CDR3 DNA reads TGTGCCAGCTCATGGGGCAGGGTCATAACTAACTATGGCTACACCTTC.

This clonotype appeared a few times. The rearrangement links TRBV27 to TRBJ2-5; D may be TRBD1 or TRBD2 (5 bases each). CDR1 is MNHEY and CDR2 is SMNVEV in the germline V gene (reference sequence). This CDR3 comprises 15 residues. V gave up 7 bases and J gave up 0 bases, with 15 bases separating them. DNA for the CDR3: TGTGCCAGCATGAGGGGCCTTCTCAACCAAGAGACCCAGTACTTC. This encodes CASMRGLLNQETQYF.